This record concerns one T cell receptor (beta chain) sequence. The sample belongs to a study of identifying expanded T cells in peripheral blood. Germline-derived CDR1 and CDR2 are SGHTA and FQGTGA. V lost 0 bases and J lost 2, with 13 bases in between. CDR3 length: 16 amino acids. Sequencing was performed with immunoSEQ multiplex PCR; in TCRdb, only in-frame clones are kept and a portion is missing. The sample has approximately 90,000 clones, 70% to 90% seen once; the top ten hold around 4.5%. V usage is TRBV7-3 and J usage is TRBJ1-2; D may be TRBD1 (5 bases). Sequencing was carried out using blood. The TCR sequence derives from a person between 18 and 75 years old in good health. DNA for the CDR3: TGTGCCAGCAGCTTAACAGGGGCCACAACCAACTATGGCTACACCTTC. Its translation: CASSLTGATTNYGYTF.